Listed below are T cell receptor beta chains from one sample, sequenced in a study of T-cell reconstitution after alpha-beta-depleted transplantation in children. TCRdb re-analysed the PCR reads in MiXCR, keeping a single row per CDR3 protein. Of 800,000 to 1,000,000 distinct CDR3 sequences listed, around 30% are singletons. Specimen: PBMCs, mostly from graft donor cells, collected 360 days after TCRalphabeta/CD19-depleted stem cell transplant. The receptors were gathered from a boy younger than two who had a stem cell transplant for SCID, so the T cells may come from the graft donor. The CDR3 runs from the conserved cysteine through the conserved F or W. A D gene is named only where the DNA matches it firmly. Only some rows state a clone size, as once, few, many or a class for expanded clones.

d_call,j_call,clone_size,v_call,cdr3_nt,cdr3_aa
NA,TRBJ2-5,once,TRBV7-2,TGTGCCAGCAGCTTAGCTGGGGGCGGGATGGAGACCCAGTACTTC,CASSLAGGGMETQYF
NA,TRBJ2-2,few,TRBV20-1,TGCAGTGCTAGGAACGAGCTGGGCACCGGGGAGCTGTTTTTT,CSARNELGTGELFF
NA,TRBJ2-7,NA,TRBV5-1,TGCGCCAGCAGCTTGGCGCAGGGGAAAGACGAGCAGTACTTC,CASSLAQGKDEQYF
NA,TRBJ1-5,few,TRBV12-3/TRBV12-4,TGTGCCAGCACCCCGGGGGCAGTCAATCAGCCCCAGCATTTT,CASTPGAVNQPQHF
NA,TRBJ2-2,many,TRBV10-2,TGCGCCAGCAGGATGTGGGGGCCGAACACCGGGGAGCTGTTTTTT,CASRMWGPNTGELFF
NA,TRBJ2-7,NA,TRBV20-1,TGCAGTGCTAGGGGCCTAAATTACGAGCAGTACTTC,CSARGLNYEQYF
TRBD1,TRBJ2-2,few,TRBV5-1,TGCGCCAGCAGCTTGGACACAGGGGCGAACACCGGGGAGCTGTTTTTT,CASSLDTGANTGELFF
NA,TRBJ2-1,few,TRBV6-1,TGTGCCAGCATCAGCAAGGCGCCTCGGTGTGAGCAGTTCTTC,CASISKAPRCEQFF
NA,TRBJ1-6,NA,TRBV4-3,TGCGCCAGCAGCCAAGTGGGGAGAGAGGGCTCCTATAATTCACCCCTCCACTTT,CASSQVGREGSYNSPLHF
TRBD2,TRBJ2-1,many,TRBV6-1,TGTGCCAGCAGCCGGGGGGGCCGCGATGAGCAGTTCTTC,CASSRGGRDEQFF
NA,TRBJ2-5,NA,TRBV21-1,TGTGCCAGCAGCCCGACCCCGGGGCCGAGGGAGACCCAGTACTTC,CASSPTPGPRETQYF
TRBD1,TRBJ2-2,NA,TRBV9,TGTGCCAGCAGCGTAGATCTTGGGACAGTGAACACCGGGGAGCTGTTTTTT,CASSVDLGTVNTGELFF
NA,TRBJ2-7,few,TRBV5-1,TGCGCCAGCAGCCAACTGCTGGACCCCTCCGCCGAGCAGTACTTC,CASSQLLDPSAEQYF
NA,TRBJ2-2,few,TRBV15,TGTGCCACCAGCAGAGACGGTGGGGAGCTGTTTTTT,CATSRDGGELFF
NA,TRBJ2-5,NA,TRBV5-6,TGTGCCAGCAGCTTGGGTGGGGGGCCGAGGGAGACCCAGTACTTC,CASSLGGGPRETQYF
NA,TRBJ2-3,few,TRBV7-9,TGTGCCAGCAGCCGTGTCCGGAAAGATACGCAGTATTTT,CASSRVRKDTQYF
NA,TRBJ2-1,few,TRBV5-1,TGCGCCAGCAGCTTCCGACAGACAGGTTCATTTCAACATGAGCAGTTCTTC,CASSFRQTGSFQHEQFF
TRBD2,TRBJ2-1,NA,TRBV29-1,TGCAGCGTTGTTCGGCTAGCGGGGGAGCGCAATGAGCAGTTCTTC,CSVVRLAGERNEQFF
NA,TRBJ2-2,few,TRBV29-1,TGCAGCGTAAGGGAGAGCGCCGGGGAGCTGTTTTTT,CSVRESAGELFF
TRBD2,TRBJ2-1,NA,TRBV20-1,TGCAGTGCTTCCCAGTTGACTAGCCCGTTGAGCTACAATGAGCAGTTCTTC,CSASQLTSPLSYNEQFF
NA,TRBJ2-3,few,TRBV7-3,TGTGCCAGCAGCTTAACGGGAGCCGGCACAGATACGCAGTATTTT,CASSLTGAGTDTQYF
TRBD2,TRBJ2-5,NA,TRBV7-9,TGTGCCAGCAGCCGGGACCTAATAGCGGGGGGCCGGGAGACCCAGTACTTC,CASSRDLIAGGRETQYF
NA,TRBJ2-1,many,TRBV20-1,TGCAGTGCCCACCGCGTGGGACGTATTCTGGGCAATGAGCAGTTCTTC,CSAHRVGRILGNEQFF
TRBD1,TRBJ2-1,NA,TRBV12-3/TRBV12-4,TGTGCCAGCAGTTTTGACAGGGGCGAATACAATGAGCAGTTCTTC,CASSFDRGEYNEQFF
NA,TRBJ1-5,NA,TRBV28,TGTGCCAGCAGTTTCGCTCGACAGCCCCAGCATTTT,CASSFARQPQHF
NA,TRBJ2-5,few,TRBV4-1,TGCGCCAGCAGCCCATCAGGACAGACCCAAGAGACCCAGTACTTC,CASSPSGQTQETQYF
TRBD1,TRBJ2-1,few,TRBV7-6,TGTGCCAGCAGCTATAACAGGGGCCGAGATGAGCAGTTCTTC,CASSYNRGRDEQFF
NA,TRBJ1-2,NA,TRBV10-3,TGTGCCATCAGCGGGCTGGGTCACTATGGCTACACCTTC,CAISGLGHYGYTF
NA,TRBJ2-5,NA,TRBV6-5,TGTGCCAGCACGGGGAAAGAGACCCAGTACTTC,CASTGKETQYF
NA,TRBJ2-3,few,TRBV20-1,TGCAGTGCATCTATGGGGATCACAGATACGCAGTATTTT,CSASMGITDTQYF
NA,TRBJ1-2,few,TRBV12-3/TRBV12-4,TGTGCCAGCAGTTCCAGGGCCAACTATGGCTACACCTTC,CASSSRANYGYTF
TRBD1,TRBJ2-6,few,TRBV20-1,TGCAGTGTCGGGACAGGGGCCCCCTCTGGGGCCAACGTCCTGACTTTC,CSVGTGAPSGANVLTF
TRBD2,TRBJ2-1,few,TRBV4-3,TGCGCCAGCAGCCCCCTGACTAGCGGGGGATACAATGAGCAGTTCTTC,CASSPLTSGGYNEQFF
NA,TRBJ1-2,few,TRBV7-8,TGTGCCAGCAGCTTAGGGGGCACCCAGGGGTATGGCTACACCTTC,CASSLGGTQGYGYTF
TRBD1,TRBJ2-1,NA,TRBV5-5,TGTGCCAGCAGCTGGAACAGGGGGCATGAGCAGTTCTTC,CASSWNRGHEQFF